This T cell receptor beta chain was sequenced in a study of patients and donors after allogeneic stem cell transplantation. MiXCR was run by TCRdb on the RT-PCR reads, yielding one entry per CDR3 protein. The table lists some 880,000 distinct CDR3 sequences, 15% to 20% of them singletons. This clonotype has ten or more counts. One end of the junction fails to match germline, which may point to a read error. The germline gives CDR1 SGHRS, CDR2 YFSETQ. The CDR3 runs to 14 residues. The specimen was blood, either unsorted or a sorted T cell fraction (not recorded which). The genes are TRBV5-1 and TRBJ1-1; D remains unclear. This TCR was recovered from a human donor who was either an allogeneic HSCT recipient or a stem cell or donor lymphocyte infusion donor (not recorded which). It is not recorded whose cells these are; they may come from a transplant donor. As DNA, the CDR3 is TGTGCCAGCAGCTTAGAGAGGGAAAACACTGAAGCTTTCTTT. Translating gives CASSLERENTEAFF.